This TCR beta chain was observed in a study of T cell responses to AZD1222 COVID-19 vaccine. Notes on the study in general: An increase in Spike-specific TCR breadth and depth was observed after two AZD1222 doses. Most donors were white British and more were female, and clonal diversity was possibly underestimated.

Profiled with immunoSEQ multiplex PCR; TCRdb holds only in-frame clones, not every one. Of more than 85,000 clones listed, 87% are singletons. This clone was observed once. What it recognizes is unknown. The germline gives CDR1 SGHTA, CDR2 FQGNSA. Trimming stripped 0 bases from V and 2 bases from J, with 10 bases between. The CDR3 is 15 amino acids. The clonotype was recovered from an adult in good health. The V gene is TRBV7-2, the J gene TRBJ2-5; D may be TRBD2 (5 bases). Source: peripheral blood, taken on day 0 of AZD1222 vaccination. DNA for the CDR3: TGTGCCAGCAGCTTAGCTTTCGGAGGTCAAGAGACCCAGTACTTC. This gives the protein CASSLAFGGQETQYF.